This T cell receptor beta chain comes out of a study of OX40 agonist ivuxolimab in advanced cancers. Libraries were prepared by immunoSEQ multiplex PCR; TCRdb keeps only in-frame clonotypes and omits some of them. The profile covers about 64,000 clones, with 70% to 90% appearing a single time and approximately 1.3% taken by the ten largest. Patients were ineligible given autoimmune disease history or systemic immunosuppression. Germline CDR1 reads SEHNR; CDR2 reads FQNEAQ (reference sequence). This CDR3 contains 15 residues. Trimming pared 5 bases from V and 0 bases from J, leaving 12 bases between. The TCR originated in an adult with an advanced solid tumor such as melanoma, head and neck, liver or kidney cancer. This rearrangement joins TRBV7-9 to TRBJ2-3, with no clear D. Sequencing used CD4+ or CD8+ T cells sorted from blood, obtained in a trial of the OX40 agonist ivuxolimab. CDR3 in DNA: TGTGCCAGCAGCCCAGCCTCGCGGAGCACAGATACGCAGTATTTT. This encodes CASSPASRSTDTQYF.